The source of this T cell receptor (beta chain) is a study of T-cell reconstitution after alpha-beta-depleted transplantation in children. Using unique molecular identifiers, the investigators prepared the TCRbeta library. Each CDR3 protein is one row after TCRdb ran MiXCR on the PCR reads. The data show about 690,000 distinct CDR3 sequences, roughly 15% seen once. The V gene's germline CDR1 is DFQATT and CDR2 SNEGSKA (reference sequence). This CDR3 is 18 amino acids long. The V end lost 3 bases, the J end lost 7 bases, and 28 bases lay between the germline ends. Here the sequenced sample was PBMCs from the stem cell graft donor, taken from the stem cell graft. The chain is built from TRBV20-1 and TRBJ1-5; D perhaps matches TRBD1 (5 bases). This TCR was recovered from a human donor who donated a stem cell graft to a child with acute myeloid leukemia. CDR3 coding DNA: TGCAGTGCTAGTGGGTCCCCCGGCCAGGGCCGGAAGGGACAGCCCCAGCATTTT. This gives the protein CSASGSPGQGRKGQPQHF.